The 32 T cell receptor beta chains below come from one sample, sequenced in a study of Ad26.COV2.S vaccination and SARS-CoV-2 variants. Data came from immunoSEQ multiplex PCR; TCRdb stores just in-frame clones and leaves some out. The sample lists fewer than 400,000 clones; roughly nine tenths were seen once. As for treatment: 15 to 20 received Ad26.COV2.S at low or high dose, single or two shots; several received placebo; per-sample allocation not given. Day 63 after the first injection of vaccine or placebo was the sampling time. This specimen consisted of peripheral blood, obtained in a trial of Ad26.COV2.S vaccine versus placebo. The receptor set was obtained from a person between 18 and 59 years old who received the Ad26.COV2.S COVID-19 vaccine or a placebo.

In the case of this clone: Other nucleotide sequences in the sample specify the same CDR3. CDR3 loop: CASSSPYEQYF. CDR3 nucleotide sequence: TGTGCCAGCAGCTCCCCCTACGAGCAGTACTTC. V and J are TRBV7-9 and TRBJ2-7; no clear D. The CDR3 is 11 amino acids. Germline CDR1 reads SEHNR; CDR2 reads FQNEAQ (reference sequence). The V and J ends lost 4 bases and 2 bases respectively, with 3 bases between them. Complete variable domain (other parts from reference TRBV7-9 and TRBJ2-7): DTGVSQNPRHKITKRGQNVTFRCDPISEHNRLYWYRQTLGQGPEFLTYFQNEAQLEKSRLLSDRFSAERPKGSFSTLEIQRTEQGDSAMYLCASSSPYEQYFGPGTRLTVT.

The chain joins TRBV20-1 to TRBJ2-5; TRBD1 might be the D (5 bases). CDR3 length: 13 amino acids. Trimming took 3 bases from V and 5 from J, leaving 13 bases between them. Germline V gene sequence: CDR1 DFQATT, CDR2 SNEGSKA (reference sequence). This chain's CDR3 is CSASRRGWETQYF. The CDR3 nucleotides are TGCAGTGCTAGTAGAAGGGGTTGGGAGACCCAGTACTTC.

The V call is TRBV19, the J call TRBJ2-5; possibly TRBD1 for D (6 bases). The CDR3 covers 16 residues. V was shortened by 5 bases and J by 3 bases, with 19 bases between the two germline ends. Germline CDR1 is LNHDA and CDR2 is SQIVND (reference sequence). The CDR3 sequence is CASSPVRPGHKETQYF. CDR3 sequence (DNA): TGTGCCAGTAGTCCGGTTCGACCGGGACATAAAGAGACCCAGTACTTC.

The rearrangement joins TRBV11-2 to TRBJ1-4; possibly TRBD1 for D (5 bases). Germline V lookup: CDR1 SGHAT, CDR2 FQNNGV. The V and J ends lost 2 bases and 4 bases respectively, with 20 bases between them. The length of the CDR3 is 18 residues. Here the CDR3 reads CASSLRTWGAGGNEKLFF. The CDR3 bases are TGTGCCAGCAGCTTACGGACATGGGGCGCGGGGGGTAATGAAAAACTGTTTTTT.

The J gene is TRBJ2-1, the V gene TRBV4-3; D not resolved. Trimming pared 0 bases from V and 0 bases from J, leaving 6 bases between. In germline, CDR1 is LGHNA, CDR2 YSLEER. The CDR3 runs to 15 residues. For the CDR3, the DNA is TGCGCCAGCAGCCAAGACAGGACCTCCTACAATGAGCAGTTCTTC. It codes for CASSQDRTSYNEQFF.

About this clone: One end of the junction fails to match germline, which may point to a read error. The CDR3 region is CASGSHEQYF. The CDR3 DNA sequence: TGTGCCAGCGGCTCCCACGAGCAGTACTTC. The rearrangement uses TRBV3-1 (or the pseudogene TRBV3-2) and TRBJ2-7; D not certain. Germline-derived CDR1 and CDR2 are LGHDT and YNNKEL (reference sequence). CDR3 length: 10 residues.

The CDR3 DNA reads as TGTGCCAGCATGAGCGGGGGTAGGAATACGCAGTATTTT. It yields the protein CASMSGGRNTQYF. This chain uses TRBV2 with TRBJ2-3; 8 nucleotides agree with TRBD2. The CDR3 length is 13 residues. Germline loops: CDR1 SNHLY, CDR2 FYNNEI. The junction had 7 bases not matched to a gene; V was cut back by 7 bases and J by 7 bases.

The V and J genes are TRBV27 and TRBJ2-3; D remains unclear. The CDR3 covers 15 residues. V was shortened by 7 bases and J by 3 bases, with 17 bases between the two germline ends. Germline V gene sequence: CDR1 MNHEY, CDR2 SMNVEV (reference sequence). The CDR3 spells CASTLRFRPTDTQYF. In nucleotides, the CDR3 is TGTGCCAGCACCCTGAGGTTCCGACCTACAGATACGCAGTATTTT.

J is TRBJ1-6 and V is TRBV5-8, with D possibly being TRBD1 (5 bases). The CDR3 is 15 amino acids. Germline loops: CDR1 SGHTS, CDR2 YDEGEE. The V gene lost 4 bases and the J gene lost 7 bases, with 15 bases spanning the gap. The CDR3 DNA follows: TGTGCCAGCAGCCCCTGGGACGTCATGAATTCACCCCTCCACTTT. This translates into CASSPWDVMNSPLHF. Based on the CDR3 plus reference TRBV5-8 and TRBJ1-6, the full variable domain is EAGVTQSPTHLIKTRGQQATLRCSPISGHTSVYWYQQALGLGLQFLLWYDEGEERNRGNFPPRFSGRQFPNYSSELNVNALELEDSALYLCASSPWDVMNSPLHFGNGTRLTVT.

The CDR3 reads CSASIPDSEKLFF. The DNA of the CDR3 is TGCAGCGCCAGTATACCGGACAGTGAAAAACTGTTTTTT. This sequence joins TRBV29-1 and TRBJ1-4; tentative D call: TRBD1 (6 bases). The length of the CDR3 is 13 residues. CDR1 and CDR2 (germline): SQVTM, ANQGSEA. V dropped 7 bases and J dropped 7 bases, with 16 bases sitting between them.

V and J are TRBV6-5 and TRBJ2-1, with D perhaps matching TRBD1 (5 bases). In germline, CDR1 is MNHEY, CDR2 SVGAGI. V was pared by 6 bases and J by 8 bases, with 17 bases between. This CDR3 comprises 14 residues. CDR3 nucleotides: TGTGCCAGCAGCCTCCACCACAGGACGGATGAGCAGTTCTTC. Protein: CASSLHHRTDEQFF.

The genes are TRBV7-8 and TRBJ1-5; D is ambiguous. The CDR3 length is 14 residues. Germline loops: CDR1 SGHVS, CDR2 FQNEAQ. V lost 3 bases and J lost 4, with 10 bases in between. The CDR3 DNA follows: TGTGCCAGCAGCTTGGACGGTCTGAATCAGCCCCAGCATTTT. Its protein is CASSLDGLNQPQHF. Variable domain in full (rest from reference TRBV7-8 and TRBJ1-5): GAGVSQSPRYKVAKRGQDVALRCDPISGHVSLFWYQQALGQGPEFLTYFQNEAQLDKSGLPSDRFFAERPEGSVSTLKIQRTQQEDSAVYLCASSLDGLNQPQHFGDGTRLSIL.

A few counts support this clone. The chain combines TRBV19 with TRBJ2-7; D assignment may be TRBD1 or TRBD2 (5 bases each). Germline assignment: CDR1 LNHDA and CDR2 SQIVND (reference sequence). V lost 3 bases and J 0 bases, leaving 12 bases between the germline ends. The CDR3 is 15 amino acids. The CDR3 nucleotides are TGTGCCAGTAGTATCCTGAGGGGAAGCTCCTACGAGCAGTACTTC. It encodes CASSILRGSSYEQYF.

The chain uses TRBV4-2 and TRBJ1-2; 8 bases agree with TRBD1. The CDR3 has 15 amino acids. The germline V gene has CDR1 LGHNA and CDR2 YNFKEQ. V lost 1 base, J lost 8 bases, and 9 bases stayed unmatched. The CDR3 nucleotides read TGTGCCAGCAGCCAAGGGGTAACAGGGGGAAACGGCTACACCTTC. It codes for CASSQGVTGGNGYTF.

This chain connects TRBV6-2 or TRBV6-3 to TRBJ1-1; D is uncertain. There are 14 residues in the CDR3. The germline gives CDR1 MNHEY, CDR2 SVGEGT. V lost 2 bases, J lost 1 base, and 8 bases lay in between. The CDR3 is CASSYTASNTEAFF. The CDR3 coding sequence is TGTGCCAGCAGTTACACAGCATCGAACACTGAAGCTTTCTTT.

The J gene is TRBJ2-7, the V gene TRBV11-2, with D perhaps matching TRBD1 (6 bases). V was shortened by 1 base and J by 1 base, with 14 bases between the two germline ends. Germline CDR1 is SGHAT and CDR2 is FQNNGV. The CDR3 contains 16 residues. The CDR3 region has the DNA TGTGCCAGCAGCTTAGTTGCAGGGGCTTTATCCTACGAGCAGTACTTC. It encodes CASSLVAGALSYEQYF.

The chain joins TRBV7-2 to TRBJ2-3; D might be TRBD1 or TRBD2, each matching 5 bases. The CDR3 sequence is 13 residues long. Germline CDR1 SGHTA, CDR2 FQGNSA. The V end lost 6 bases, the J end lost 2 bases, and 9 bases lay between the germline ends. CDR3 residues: CASRRDLTDTQYF. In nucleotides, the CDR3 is TGTGCCAGCAGGAGGGACCTCACAGATACGCAGTATTTT.

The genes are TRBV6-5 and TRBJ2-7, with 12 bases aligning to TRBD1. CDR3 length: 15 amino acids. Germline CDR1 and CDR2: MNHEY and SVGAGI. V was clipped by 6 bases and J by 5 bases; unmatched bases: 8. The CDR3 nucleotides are TGTGCCAGCAGAGATACGGGACAGGGGGCCCACGAGCAGTACTTC. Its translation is CASRDTGQGAHEQYF.

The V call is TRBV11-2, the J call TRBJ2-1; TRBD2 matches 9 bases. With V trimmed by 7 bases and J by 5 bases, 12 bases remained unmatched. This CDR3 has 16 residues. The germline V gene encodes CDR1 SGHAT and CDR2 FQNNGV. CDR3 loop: CASNPGVSGGNNEQFF. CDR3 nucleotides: TGTGCCAGCAACCCTGGGGTTAGCGGGGGCAACAATGAGCAGTTCTTC.

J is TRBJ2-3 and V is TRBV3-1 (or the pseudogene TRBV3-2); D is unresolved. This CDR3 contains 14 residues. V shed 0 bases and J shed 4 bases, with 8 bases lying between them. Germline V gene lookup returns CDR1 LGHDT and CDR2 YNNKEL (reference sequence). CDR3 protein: CASSQDLSPDTQYF. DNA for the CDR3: TGTGCCAGCAGCCAAGATTTAAGCCCAGATACGCAGTATTTT.

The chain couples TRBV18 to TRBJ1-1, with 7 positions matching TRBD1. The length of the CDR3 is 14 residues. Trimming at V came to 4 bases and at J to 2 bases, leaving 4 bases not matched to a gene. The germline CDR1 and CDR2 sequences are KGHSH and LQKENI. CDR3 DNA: TGTGCCAGCTCACTCGGGACAGATAACACTGAAGCTTTCTTT. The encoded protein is CASSLGTDNTEAFF.

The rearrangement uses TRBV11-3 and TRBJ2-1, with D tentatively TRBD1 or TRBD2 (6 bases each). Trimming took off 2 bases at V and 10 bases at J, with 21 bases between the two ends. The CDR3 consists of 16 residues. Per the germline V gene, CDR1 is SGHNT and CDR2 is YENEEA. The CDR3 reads CASSLNGGPFGGEQFF. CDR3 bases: TGTGCCAGCAGCTTAAACGGGGGCCCCTTTGGGGGGGAGCAGTTCTTC.

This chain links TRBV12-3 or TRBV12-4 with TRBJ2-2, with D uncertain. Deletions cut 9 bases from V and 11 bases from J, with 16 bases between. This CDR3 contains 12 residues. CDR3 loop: CASGNSRHELFF. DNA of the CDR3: TGTGCCAGTGGGAACTCACGCCACGAGCTGTTTTTT.

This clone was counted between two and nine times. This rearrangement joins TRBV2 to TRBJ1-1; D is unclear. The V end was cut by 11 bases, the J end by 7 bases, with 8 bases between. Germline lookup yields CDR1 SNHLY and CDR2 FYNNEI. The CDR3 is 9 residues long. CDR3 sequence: CAAEGEAFF. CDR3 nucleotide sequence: TGTGCCGCCGAGGGTGAAGCTTTCTTT.

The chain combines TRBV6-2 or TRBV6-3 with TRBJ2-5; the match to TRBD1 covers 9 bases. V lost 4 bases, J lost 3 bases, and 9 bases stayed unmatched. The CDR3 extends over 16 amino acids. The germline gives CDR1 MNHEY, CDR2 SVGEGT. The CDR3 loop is CASSFLVGQGKETQYF. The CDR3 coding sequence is TGTGCCAGCAGTTTTCTGGTTGGACAGGGGAAAGAGACCCAGTACTTC.

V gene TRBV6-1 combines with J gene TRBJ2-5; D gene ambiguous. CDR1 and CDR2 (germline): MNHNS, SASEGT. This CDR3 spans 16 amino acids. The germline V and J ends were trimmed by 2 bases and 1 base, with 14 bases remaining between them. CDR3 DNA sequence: TGTGCCAGCAGTGAAATAGACTTCTCGTCCCAAGAGACCCAGTACTTC. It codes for CASSEIDFSSQETQYF.

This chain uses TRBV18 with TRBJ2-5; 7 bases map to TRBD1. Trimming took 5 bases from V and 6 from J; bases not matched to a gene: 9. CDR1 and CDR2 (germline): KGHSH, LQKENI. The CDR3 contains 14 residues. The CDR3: CASSRDRVGKTQYF. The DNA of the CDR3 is TGTGCCAGCTCAAGAGACAGGGTCGGGAAGACCCAGTACTTC.

CDR3 nucleotides: TGTGCCAGCAGTGAAACTAGGGTTTCACCCCTCCACTTT. Amino acids: CASSETRVSPLHF. The rearrangement joins TRBV2 to TRBJ1-6; D gene ambiguous. The germline V gene encodes CDR1 SNHLY and CDR2 FYNNEI. The CDR3 is 13 amino acids. With 2 bases removed from V and 9 bases from J, the gap between germline ends came to 8 bases.

CDR3 in DNA: TGTGCCAGCAGCTTGGGAAGAAACGAGCAGTACTTC. It codes for CASSLGRNEQYF. The chain links TRBV5-6 to TRBJ2-7; D gene ambiguous. V lost 0 bases and J 5 bases, leaving 6 bases between the germline ends. This CDR3 contains 12 residues. Germline CDR1 reads SGHDT; CDR2 reads YYEEEE.

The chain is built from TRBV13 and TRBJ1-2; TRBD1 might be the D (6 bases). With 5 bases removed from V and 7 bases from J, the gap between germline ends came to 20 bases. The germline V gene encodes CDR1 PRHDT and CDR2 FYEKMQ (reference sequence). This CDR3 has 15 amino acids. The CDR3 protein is CASSPTQGPLSGYTF. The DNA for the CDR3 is TGTGCCAGCAGCCCGACACAGGGTCCTTTGAGTGGCTACACCTTC.

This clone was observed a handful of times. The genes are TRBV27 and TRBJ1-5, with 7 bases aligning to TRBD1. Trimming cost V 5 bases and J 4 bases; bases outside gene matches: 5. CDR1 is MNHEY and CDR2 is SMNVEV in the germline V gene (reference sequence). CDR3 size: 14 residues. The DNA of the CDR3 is TGTGCCAGCAGTGCGGGACAGCTAAATCAGCCCCAGCATTTT. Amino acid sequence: CASSAGQLNQPQHF.

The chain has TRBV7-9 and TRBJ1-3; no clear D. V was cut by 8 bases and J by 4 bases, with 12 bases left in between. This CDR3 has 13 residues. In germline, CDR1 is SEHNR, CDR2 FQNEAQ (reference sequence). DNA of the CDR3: TGTGCCAGCGGGCTCATACAGGGAAACACCATATATTTT. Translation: CASGLIQGNTIYF.